This is a list of T cell receptor beta chains from one sample in a study of vaccination effects on CD4 cells after COVID-19. Repertoires were generated with immunoSEQ multiplex PCR, while TCRdb's copy carries only in-frame clones and drops some. The sample holds some 50,000 clones, 67% seen once. No antigen is known for these receptors. The starting material was CD4+ T cells from PBMCs cultured without peptide, obtained before COVID-19 vaccination. The receptors stem from a human donor who received a COVID-19 vaccine. Each CDR3 is given without its conserved first and last residue. A D gene is named only where the DNA matches it firmly.

d_call v_call cdr3_aa
. TRBV5-1 ASSLGAGRNEQY
. TRBV6-5 ASRQANSPLH
. TRBV29-1 SVIPPHEQY
. TRBV14 ASSQAGNTIY
TRBD1 TRBV7-2 ASSLVGSGQANQPQH
TRBD1 TRBV28 ASSLGQGNEQF
. TRBV6-6 ASSPDIPYGYT
. TRBV5-1 ASSLSSRDNSPLH
. TRBV12-3/TRBV12-4 ASSLTQGETQY
TRBD1 TRBV6-6 ASSPGGVGNQPQH